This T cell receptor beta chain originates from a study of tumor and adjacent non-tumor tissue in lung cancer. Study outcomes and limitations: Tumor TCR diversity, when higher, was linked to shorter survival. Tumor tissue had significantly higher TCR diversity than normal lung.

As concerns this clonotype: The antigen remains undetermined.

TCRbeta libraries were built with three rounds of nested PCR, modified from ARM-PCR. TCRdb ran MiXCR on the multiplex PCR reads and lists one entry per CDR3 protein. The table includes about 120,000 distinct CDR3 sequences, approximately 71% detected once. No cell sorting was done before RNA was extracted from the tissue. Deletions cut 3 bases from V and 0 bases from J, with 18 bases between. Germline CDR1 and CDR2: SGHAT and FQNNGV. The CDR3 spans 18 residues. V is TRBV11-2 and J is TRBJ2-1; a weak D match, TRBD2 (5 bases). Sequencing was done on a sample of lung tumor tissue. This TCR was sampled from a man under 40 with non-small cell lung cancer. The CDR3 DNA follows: TGTGCCAGCAGCTTGCGACTAACGGGAAGGAGCTCCTACAATGAGCAGTTCTTC. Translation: CASSLRLTGRSSYNEQFF.